These 23 T cell receptor beta chains were all obtained from the same sample, sequenced in a study of T cells in Graves' hyperthyroidism and ophthalmopathy. Amplification of TCR beta CDR3 regions was performed using RNA transcripts as template. The TCR CDR3 was amplified in a first-round RT-PCR using the HTBI primer set. TCRdb reanalysed the multiplex PCR reads using MiXCR and keeps one entry per CDR3 protein. Of a few hundred thousand distinct CDR3 sequences in the sample, around 14% are singletons; the top ten hold roughly 6.6%. Sequencing input: blood. Every receptor here comes from a woman in her twenties or thirties with Graves' hyperthyroidism.

This clonotype was observed a few times. Mismatch with germline at one junction end may stem from a read error. The chain employs TRBV13 and TRBJ2-5, with TRBD2 identical over 7 bases. This CDR3 contains 16 residues. Germline V gene data show CDR1 as PRHDT and CDR2 as FYEKMQ (reference sequence). CDR3 DNA: TGTGCCAGCAGCGTAGGACCGCGGGAGATCCAGGAGACCCAGTACTTC. Translated, it gives CASSVGPREIQETQYF.

The sample holds many counts of this clonotype. The chain couples TRBV20-1 to TRBJ1-1, with D unclear. Germline loops: CDR1 DFQATT, CDR2 SNEGSKA (reference sequence). The CDR3 has 11 residues. CDR3 in amino acids: CSTPQNTEAFF. CDR3 sequence (DNA): TGCAGCACGCCCCAGAACACTGAAGCTTTCTTT.

This clonotype was picked up many times. The chain employs TRBV10-3 and TRBJ2-5, with TRBD1 as a possible D gene (6 bases). The CDR3 is made up of 14 amino acids. V lost 7 bases to trimming and J lost 3 bases, with 15 bases between them. Germline lookup yields CDR1 ENHRY and CDR2 SYGVKD. CDR3 region: CAIKGDTEEETQYF. The CDR3 DNA sequence: TGTGCCATCAAGGGGGACACGGAGGAAGAGACCCAGTACTTC.

The V and J genes are TRBV30 and TRBJ1-3; D not resolved. The V end lost 2 bases, the J end lost 1 base, and 6 bases lay between the germline ends. The CDR3 contains 13 residues. Germline V gene sequence: CDR1 GTSNPN, CDR2 SVGIG (reference sequence). Written as DNA, the CDR3 is TGTGCCTGGAGTAAAGCGTCTGGAAACACCATATATTTT. It translates to CAWSKASGNTIYF.

The J gene is TRBJ1-3, the V gene TRBV7-2, with 8 nucleotides matching TRBD1. V gave up 5 bases and J gave up 4 bases; unmatched junction bases: 10. This CDR3 comprises 16 residues. The germline V gene encodes CDR1 SGHTA and CDR2 FQGNSA. This CDR3 is CASSTTGQAAGNTIYF. In DNA form, the CDR3 reads TGTGCCAGCAGCACTACGGGACAGGCAGCAGGAAACACCATATATTTT.

There are many counts of this clonotype. V usage is TRBV27 and J usage is TRBJ1-2; D might be TRBD1 (5 bases). The CDR3 has 13 residues. V lost 4 bases, J lost 6 bases, and 12 bases lay in between. CDR1 MNHEY and CDR2 SMNVEV come from the germline V gene (reference sequence). CDR3 amino acids: CASSYQGSNGYTF. The CDR3 region has the DNA TGTGCCAGCAGTTATCAGGGAAGCAATGGCTACACCTTC.

In its sample, this clonotype was seen many times. The chain links TRBV6-1 to TRBJ1-1, with 7 bases fitting TRBD1. The V gene's germline CDR1 is MNHNS and CDR2 SASEGT. The junction had 6 bases not matched to a gene; V was cut back by 2 bases and J by 3 bases. This CDR3 comprises 15 residues. CDR3 region: CASSERDSQHTEAFF. CDR3 nucleotide sequence: TGTGCCAGCAGTGAACGGGACAGCCAACACACTGAAGCTTTCTTT.

The chain links TRBV20-1 to TRBJ2-4, with TRBD1 as a possible D gene (6 bases). V was pared by 2 bases and J by 11 bases, with 16 bases between. The germline V gene encodes CDR1 DFQATT and CDR2 SNEGSKA (reference sequence). This CDR3 is 13 amino acids long. CDR3 sequence (DNA): TGCAGTGCTAGATCCGGACAGCCGGTAGTTCAGTACTTC. Residues: CSARSGQPVVQYF.

In this sample, this clonotype turned up a few times. The chain uses TRBV6-1 and TRBJ1-5; TRBD1 aligns across 8 bases. Germline V gives CDR1 MNHNS, CDR2 SASEGT. V lost 8 bases, J lost 6 bases, and 9 bases stayed unmatched. The CDR3 spans 14 residues. In DNA form, the CDR3 reads TGTGCCAGCGGAGAGGGACAGGAAGTTCAGCCCCAGCATTTT. Its protein is CASGEGQEVQPQHF.

The chain carries TRBV11-1 and TRBJ2-7, with TRBD2 matching 7 bases. The CDR3 covers 15 residues. CDR1 and CDR2 (germline): SGHAT, FQDESV (reference sequence). Germline trimming cut 3 bases from V and 7 bases from J; bases unmatched to any gene: 12. The CDR3 loop reads CASSLEASGGEEQYF. The CDR3 nucleotides are TGTGCCAGCAGCTTGGAGGCTAGCGGAGGGGAGGAGCAGTACTTC.

This rearrangement joins TRBV6-1 to TRBJ2-1; D remains ambiguous. The V end was cut by 5 bases, the J end by 8 bases, with 10 bases between. The length of the CDR3 is 12 residues. Germline V gene data show CDR1 as MNHNS and CDR2 as SASEGT. DNA of the CDR3: TGTGCCAGCAGTTATCCTCCGGATGAGCAGTTCTTC. The encoded protein is CASSYPPDEQFF.

This clonotype has ten or more counts. This chain uses TRBV12-3 or TRBV12-4 with TRBJ1-5; 7 bases agree with TRBD1. CDR3 length equals 19 residues. The junction had 12 bases not matched to a gene; V was cut back by 0 bases and J by 1 base. For the CDR3, the DNA is TGTGCCAGCAGTTTAGCGCAATCAGGGGGAGGGTTGAGCAATCAGCCCCAGCATTTT. This gives the protein CASSLAQSGGGLSNQPQHF.

This rearrangement joins TRBV5-1 to TRBJ2-1; 12 nucleotides align to TRBD1. Germline CDR1 is SGHRS and CDR2 is YFSETQ. The CDR3 is made up of 20 amino acids. Germline trimming cut 2 bases from V and 0 bases from J; bases unmatched to any gene: 12. The CDR3 bases are TGCGCCAGCAGCTTAACAGGGACAGGGGGCCAGGGAGGCTCCTACAATGAGCAGTTCTTC. This sequence encodes CASSLTGTGGQGGSYNEQFF.

The table lists this clonotype with a few counts. V is TRBV30 and J is TRBJ2-1; possible D gene TRBD2, 6 bases. Per the germline V gene, CDR1 is GTSNPN and CDR2 is SVGIG (reference sequence). The CDR3 is 12 residues long. Trimming removed 1 base at V and 12 bases at J, with 13 bases between. The DNA of the CDR3 is TGTGCCTGGAGTGCCCGGGGGTTGCGGCAGTTCTTC. This sequence encodes CAWSARGLRQFF.

This clonotype was picked up many times. This chain connects TRBV12-3 or TRBV12-4 to TRBJ2-1, with 10 bases matching TRBD2. The CDR3 is 14 residues long. J lost 10 bases, V lost 6 bases, and 9 bases had no gene match. This CDR3 reads CASRASGSEDEQFF. CDR3 in DNA: TGTGCCAGCAGAGCTAGCGGGAGCGAAGACGAGCAGTTCTTC.

J is TRBJ2-1 and V is TRBV6-2 or TRBV6-3; tentatively, D is TRBD2 (5 bases). Trimming shortened V by 2 bases and J by 9 bases, and 8 bases separated the two germline ends. CDR3 length equals 12 residues. Germline V gene data show CDR1 as MNHEY and CDR2 as SVGEGT. The DNA for the CDR3 is TGTGCCAGCAGTTACGTTCGGGGTGAGCAGTTCTTC. This sequence encodes CASSYVRGEQFF.

The chain recombines TRBV28 with TRBJ1-1; D unclear. Per the germline V gene, CDR1 is MDHEN and CDR2 is SYDVKM. Trimming shortened V by 5 bases and J by 4 bases, and 11 bases separated the two germline ends. This CDR3 has 13 amino acids. The CDR3 sequence is CASSPAHGTEAFF. CDR3 in DNA: TGTGCCAGCAGTCCGGCCCACGGCACTGAAGCTTTCTTT.

This clonotype was counted many times. The CDR3 coding sequence is TGTGCCAGCAGTCGCGTTGGCGGGCCGGTTAACGAGCAGTACTTC. This sequence encodes CASSRVGGPVNEQYF. The chain joins TRBV6-5 to TRBJ2-7; D may be TRBD2 (5 bases). The ends were cut back, 5 bases at V and 5 bases at J, with 19 bases in the middle. Per germline, CDR1 MNHEY and CDR2 SVGAGI. The CDR3 extends over 15 amino acids.

CDR3 sequence (DNA): TGCGCCAGCAGCCAAGGATCCGGGACTAGCCGCTACAATGAGCAGTTCTTC. As protein: CASSQGSGTSRYNEQFF. The chain uses TRBV4-3 and TRBJ2-1; 9 bases align to TRBD2. CDR1 and CDR2 (germline): LGHNA, YSLEER. The CDR3 has 17 residues. V dropped 1 base and J dropped 3; count of bases not matched to a gene: 7.

In this sample, this clonotype turned up many times. The V and J genes are TRBV5-1 and TRBJ2-1, with TRBD2 identical over 10 bases. Per the germline V gene, CDR1 is SGHRS and CDR2 is YFSETQ. The CDR3 has 15 residues. The V gene end was trimmed by 1 base and the J gene end by 7 bases; junction bases not matched to a gene: 5. The CDR3 bases are TGCGCCAGCAGCTTGTACGCTAGCGGGAGTAATGAGCAGTTCTTC. As protein: CASSLYASGSNEQFF.

This clonotype was counted between two and nine times. The V gene is TRBV7-9, the J gene TRBJ1-1, with D perhaps TRBD1 (6 bases). Trimming took off 1 base at V and 6 bases at J, with 12 bases between the two ends. CDR1 is SEHNR, CDR2 FQNEAQ, per germline (reference sequence). The CDR3 is 14 residues long. The CDR3 DNA reads as TGTGCCAGCAGCTTAGACAGGGAGGTTGCTGAAGCTTTCTTT. This codes for CASSLDREVAEAFF.

This clonotype occurred many times. The chain links TRBV27 to TRBJ2-1, with D possibly being TRBD1 or TRBD2 (6 bases each). The V and J ends lost 5 bases and 4 bases respectively, with 30 bases between them. Germline lookup yields CDR1 MNHEY and CDR2 SMNVEV (reference sequence). The CDR3 extends over 20 amino acids. The CDR3 region is CASSVTSHVEGGNRYNEQFF. DNA for the CDR3: TGTGCCAGCAGTGTCACCTCCCACGTCGAGGGGGGAAACCGATACAATGAGCAGTTCTTC.

This clonotype was seen only a few times. The genes are TRBV11-2 and TRBJ2-6; TRBD2 aligns across 9 bases. Germline V gene data show CDR1 as SGHAT and CDR2 as FQNNGV. The CDR3 spans 21 residues. Trimming at V came to 4 bases and at J to 0 bases, leaving 16 bases not matched to a gene. CDR3 bases: TGTGCCAGCAGCTCGTTGACAGGGTTAATAGCGGGAGCCTCTGGGGCCAACGTCCTGACTTTC. Translation gives CASSSLTGLIAGASGANVLTF. Full variable domain (rest looked up from reference TRBV11-2 and TRBJ2-6): EAGVAQSPRYKIIEKRQSVAFWCNPISGHATLYWYQQILGQGPKLLIQFQNNGVVDDSQLPKDRFSAERLKGVDSTLKIQPAKLEDSAVYLCASSSLTGLIAGASGANVLTFGAGSRLTVL.